This T cell receptor beta chain came from a study of T cell repertoires in cytomegalovirus infection. This clonotype turned up a few times. No antigen is known for it. TCRdb recomputed calls from the reads with MiXCR, one row per CDR3 protein. The data hold approximately 260,000 distinct CDR3 sequences, with roughly a fifth observed a single time. The V end lost 6 bases, the J end lost 0 bases, and 12 bases lay between the germline ends. CDR1 SNHLY and CDR2 FYNNEI come from the germline V gene. The CDR3 extends over 16 amino acids. This specimen was cultured PBMCs, taken from culture after CMV antigen stimulation. This receptor was taken from a human donor in good health (CMV status not recorded). Some clones in this sample may be carry-over from other donors' samples. This chain joins TRBV2 and TRBJ2-6; D unclear. CDR3 residues: CASSPGRASGANVLTF. As DNA, the CDR3 is TGTGCCAGCAGCCCAGGACGCGCCTCTGGGGCCAACGTCCTGACTTTC.